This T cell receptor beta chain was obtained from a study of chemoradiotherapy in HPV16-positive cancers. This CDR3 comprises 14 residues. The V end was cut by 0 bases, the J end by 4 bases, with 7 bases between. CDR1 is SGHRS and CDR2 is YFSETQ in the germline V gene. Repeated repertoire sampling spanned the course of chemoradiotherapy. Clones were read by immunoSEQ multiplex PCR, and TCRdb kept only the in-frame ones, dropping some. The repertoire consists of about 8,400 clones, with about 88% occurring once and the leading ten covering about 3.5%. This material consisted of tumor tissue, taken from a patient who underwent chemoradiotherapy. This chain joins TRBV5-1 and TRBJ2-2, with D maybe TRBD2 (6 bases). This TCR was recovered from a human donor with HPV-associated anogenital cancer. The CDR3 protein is CASSLAGGTGELFF. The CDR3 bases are TGCGCCAGCAGCTTGGCCGGGGGCACCGGGGAGCTGTTTTTT.